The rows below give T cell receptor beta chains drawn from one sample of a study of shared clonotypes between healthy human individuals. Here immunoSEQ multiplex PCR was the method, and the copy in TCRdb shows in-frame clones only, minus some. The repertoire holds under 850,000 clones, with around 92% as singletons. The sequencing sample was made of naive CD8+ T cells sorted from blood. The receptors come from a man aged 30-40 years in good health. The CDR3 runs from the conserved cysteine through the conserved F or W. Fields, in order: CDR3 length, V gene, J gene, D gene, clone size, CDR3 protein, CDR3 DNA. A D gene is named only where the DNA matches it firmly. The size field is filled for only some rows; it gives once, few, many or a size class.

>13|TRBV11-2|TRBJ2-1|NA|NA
CASSPMTGHKQFF
TGTGCCAGCAGCCCTATGACAGGACATAAGCAGTTCTTC
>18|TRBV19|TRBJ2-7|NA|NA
CASKVVGGKLFLAYEQYF
TGTGCCAGTAAGGTGGTCGGGGGTAAACTTTTCTTAGCCTACGAGCAGTACTTC
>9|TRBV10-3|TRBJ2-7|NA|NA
CAIGVEQYF
TGTGCCATCGGTGTCGAGCAGTACTTC
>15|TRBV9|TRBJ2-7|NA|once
CASNLEVGLFYEQYF
TGTGCCAGCAACCTTGAAGTAGGGCTCTTCTACGAGCAGTACTTC
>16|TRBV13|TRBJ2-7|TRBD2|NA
CASSSRRTSGSYEQYF
TGTGCCAGCAGCTCCCGCCGGACTAGCGGTTCCTACGAGCAGTACTTC
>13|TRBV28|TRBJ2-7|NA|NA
CASREVSSYEQYF
TGTGCCAGCAGGGAGGTAAGCTCCTACGAGCAGTACTTC
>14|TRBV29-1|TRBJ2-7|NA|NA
CSVGGEWGNLGRYF
TGCAGCGTTGGAGGCGAATGGGGGAACCTGGGTCGGTACTTC
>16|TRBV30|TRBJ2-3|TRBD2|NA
CAWSVGTSSYTDTQYF
TGTGCCTGGAGTGTCGGGACTAGCTCATACACAGATACGCAGTATTTT
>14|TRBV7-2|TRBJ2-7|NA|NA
CASSLVSSSYEQYF
TGTGCCAGCAGCTTAGTCTCCTCCTCCTACGAGCAGTACTTC
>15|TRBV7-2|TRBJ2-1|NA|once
CASSLGEASDDEQFF
TGTGCCAGCAGCCTGGGTGAGGCCTCCGATGATGAGCAGTTCTTC
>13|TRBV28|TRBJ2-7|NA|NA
CASSLGLTYEQYF
TGTGCCAGCAGTTTAGGACTCACCTACGAGCAGTACTTC
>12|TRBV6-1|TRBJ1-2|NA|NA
CATQKSPGGYTF
TGTGCCACACAGAAGTCCCCGGGAGGCTACACCTTC
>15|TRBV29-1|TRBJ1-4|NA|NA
CSVLGGLATNEKLFF
TGCAGCGTTCTTGGCGGTTTGGCAACTAATGAAAAACTGTTTTTT
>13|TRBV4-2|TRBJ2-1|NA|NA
CASSQDPGFPQFF
TGTGCCAGCAGCCAAGATCCGGGATTCCCGCAGTTCTTC
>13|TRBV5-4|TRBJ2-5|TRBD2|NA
CASSFLGGETQYF
TGTGCCAGCAGCTTCCTGGGGGGGGAGACCCAGTACTTC
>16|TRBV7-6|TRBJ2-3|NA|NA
CASSSPGGVSTDTQYF
TGTGCCAGCAGCTCACCTGGGGGAGTGAGCACAGATACGCAGTATTTT
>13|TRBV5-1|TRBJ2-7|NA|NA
CASSPGNPYEQYF
TGCGCCAGCAGCCCCGGGAACCCTTACGAGCAGTACTTC
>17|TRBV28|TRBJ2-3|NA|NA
CASSLLRGGTSTDTQYF
TGTGCCAGCAGTTTACTGCGGGGAGGAACTAGCACAGATACGCAGTATTTT
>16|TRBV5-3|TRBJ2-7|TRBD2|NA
CARSLGTSGRIYEQYF
TGTGCCAGAAGCCTAGGGACTAGCGGGAGAATATACGAGCAGTACTTC
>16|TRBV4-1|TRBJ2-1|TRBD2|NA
CASSQFSGSTHNEQFF
TGCGCCAGCAGCCAATTTAGCGGGAGTACGCACAATGAGCAGTTCTTC
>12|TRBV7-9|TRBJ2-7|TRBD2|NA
CASSQRGHEQYF
TGTGCCAGCAGCCAGCGGGGGCACGAGCAGTACTTC
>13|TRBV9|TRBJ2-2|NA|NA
CASRPDGTGELFF
TGTGCCAGCAGACCAGACGGGACCGGGGAGCTGTTTTTT
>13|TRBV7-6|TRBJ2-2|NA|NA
CASSLGGTGELFF
TGTGCCAGCAGCTTAGGGGGCACCGGGGAGCTGTTTTTT
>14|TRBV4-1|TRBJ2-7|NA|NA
CASSQDSEPHEQYF
TGCGCCAGCAGCCAAGACTCGGAGCCCCACGAGCAGTACTTC
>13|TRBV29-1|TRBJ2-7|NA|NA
CSVESQGEGEQYF
TGCAGCGTTGAGTCTCAGGGAGAGGGCGAGCAGTACTTC
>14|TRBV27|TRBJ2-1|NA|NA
CASRLAGSYNEQFF
TGTGCCAGCAGGCTAGCTGGGTCCTACAATGAGCAGTTCTTC
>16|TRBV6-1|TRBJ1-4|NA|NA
CASSEGSGLLREKLFF
TGTGCCAGCAGTGAAGGGTCAGGCCTGCTTAGGGAAAAACTGTTTTTT
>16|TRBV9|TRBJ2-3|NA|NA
CASSAGTGSSTDTQYF
TGTGCCAGCAGCGCGGGGACTGGGTCTAGCACAGATACGCAGTATTTT
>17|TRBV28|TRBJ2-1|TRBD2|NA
CASSPWTSGSPVYEQFF
TGTGCCAGCAGCCCCTGGACTAGCGGGAGTCCGGTCTATGAGCAGTTCTTC
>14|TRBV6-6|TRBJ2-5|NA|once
CASSYSIEGETQYF
TGTGCCAGCAGTTACTCGATAGAGGGAGAGACCCAGTACTTC
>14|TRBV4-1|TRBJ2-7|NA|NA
CASSQVQGTYEQYF
TGCGCCAGCAGCCAAGTTCAGGGGACCTACGAGCAGTACTTC
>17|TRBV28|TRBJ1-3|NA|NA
CASSVDYRRDSGNTIYF
TGTGCCAGCAGTGTGGACTATCGTCGAGACTCTGGAAACACCATATATTTT
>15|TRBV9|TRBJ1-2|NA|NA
CASSVVTTEYYGYTF
TGTGCCAGCAGCGTAGTAACGACAGAGTACTATGGCTACACCTTC
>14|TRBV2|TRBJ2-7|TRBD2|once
CASIGRGGTYEQYF
TGTGCCAGCATTGGGCGGGGGGGGACCTACGAGCAGTACTTC
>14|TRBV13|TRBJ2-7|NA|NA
CASSLEGRYYEQYF
TGTGCCAGCAGCTTGGAAGGAAGATACTACGAGCAGTACTTC